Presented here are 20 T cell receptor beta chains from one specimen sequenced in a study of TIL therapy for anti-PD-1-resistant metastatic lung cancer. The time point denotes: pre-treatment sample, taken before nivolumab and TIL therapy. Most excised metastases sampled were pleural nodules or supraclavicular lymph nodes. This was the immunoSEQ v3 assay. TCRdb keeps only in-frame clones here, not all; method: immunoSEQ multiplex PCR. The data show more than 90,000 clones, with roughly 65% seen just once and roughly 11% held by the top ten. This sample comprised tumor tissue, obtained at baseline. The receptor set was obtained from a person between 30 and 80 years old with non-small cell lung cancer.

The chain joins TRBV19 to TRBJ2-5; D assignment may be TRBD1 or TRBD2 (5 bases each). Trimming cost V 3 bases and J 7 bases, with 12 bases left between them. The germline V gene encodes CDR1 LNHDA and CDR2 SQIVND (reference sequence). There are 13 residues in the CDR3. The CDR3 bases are TGTGCCAGTAGTATTAGTGGGGCGGGGACCCAGTACTTC. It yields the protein CASSISGAGTQYF. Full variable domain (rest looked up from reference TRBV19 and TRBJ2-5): DGGITQSPKYLFRKEGQNVTLSCEQNLNHDAMYWYRQDPGQGLRLIYYSQIVNDFQKGDIAEGYSVSREKKESFPLTVTSAQKNPTAFYLCASSISGAGTQYFGPGTRLLVL.

CDR3 region: CASSRDRDQETQYF. CDR3 DNA: TGTGCCAGCAGCCGCGACAGGGACCAAGAGACCCAGTACTTC. The rearrangement uses TRBV3-1 (or the pseudogene TRBV3-2) and TRBJ2-5, with TRBD1 matching over 7 bases. The CDR3 is 14 residues long. Germline V CDR1 and CDR2: LGHDT, YNNKEL (reference sequence). The junction had 2 bases not matched to a gene; V was cut back by 4 bases and J by 0 bases.

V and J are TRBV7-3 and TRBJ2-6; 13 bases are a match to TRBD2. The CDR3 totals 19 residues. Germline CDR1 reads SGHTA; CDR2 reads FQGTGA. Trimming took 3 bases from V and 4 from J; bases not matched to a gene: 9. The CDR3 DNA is TGTGCCAGCAGCTTCTCGGGACTAGCGGGACGAACGGGGGCCAACGTCCTGACTTTC. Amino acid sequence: CASSFSGLAGRTGANVLTF.

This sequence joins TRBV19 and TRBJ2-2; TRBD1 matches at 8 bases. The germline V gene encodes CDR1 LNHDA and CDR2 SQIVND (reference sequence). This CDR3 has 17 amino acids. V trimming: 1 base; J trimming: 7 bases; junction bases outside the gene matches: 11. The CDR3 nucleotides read TGTGCCAGTAGTATAGCCGTCAGGACAGGGAGTCACGGGGAGCTGTTTTTT. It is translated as CASSIAVRTGSHGELFF.

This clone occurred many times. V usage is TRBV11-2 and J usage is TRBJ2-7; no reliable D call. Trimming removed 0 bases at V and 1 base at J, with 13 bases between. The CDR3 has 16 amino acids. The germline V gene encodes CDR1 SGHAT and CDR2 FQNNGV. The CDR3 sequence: CASSLEMAFGSYEQYF. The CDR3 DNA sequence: TGTGCCAGCAGCTTAGAAATGGCTTTTGGGTCCTACGAGCAGTACTTC. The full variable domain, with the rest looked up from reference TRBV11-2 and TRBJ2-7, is EAGVAQSPRYKIIEKRQSVAFWCNPISGHATLYWYQQILGQGPKLLIQFQNNGVVDDSQLPKDRFSAERLKGVDSTLKIQPAKLEDSAVYLCASSLEMAFGSYEQYFGPGTRLTVT.

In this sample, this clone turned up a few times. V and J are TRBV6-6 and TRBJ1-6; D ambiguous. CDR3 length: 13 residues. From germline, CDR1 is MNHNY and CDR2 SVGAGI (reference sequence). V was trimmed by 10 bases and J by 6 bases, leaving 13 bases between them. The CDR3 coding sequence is TGTGCCACCTCGGACCCACCTAATTCACCCCTCCACTTT. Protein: CATSDPPNSPLHF.

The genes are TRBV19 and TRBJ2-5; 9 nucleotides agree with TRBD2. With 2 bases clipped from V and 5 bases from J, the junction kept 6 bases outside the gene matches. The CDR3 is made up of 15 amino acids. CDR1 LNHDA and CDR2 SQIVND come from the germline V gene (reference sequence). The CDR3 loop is CASSIRSGSGETQYF. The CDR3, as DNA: TGTGCCAGTAGTATACGTAGCGGGAGTGGGGAGACCCAGTACTTC.

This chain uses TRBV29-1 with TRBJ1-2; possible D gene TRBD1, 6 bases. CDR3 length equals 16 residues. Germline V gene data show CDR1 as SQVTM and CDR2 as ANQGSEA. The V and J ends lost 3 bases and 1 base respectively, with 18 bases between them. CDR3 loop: CSVDLKGKGGNYGYTF. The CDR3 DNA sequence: TGCAGCGTTGATTTGAAGGGGAAGGGGGGTAACTATGGCTACACCTTC.

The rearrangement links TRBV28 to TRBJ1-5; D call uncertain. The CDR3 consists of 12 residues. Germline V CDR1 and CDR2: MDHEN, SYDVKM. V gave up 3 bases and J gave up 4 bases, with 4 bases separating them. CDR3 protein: CASSFSNQPQHF. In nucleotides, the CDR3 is TGTGCCAGCAGTTTTTCTAATCAGCCCCAGCATTTT. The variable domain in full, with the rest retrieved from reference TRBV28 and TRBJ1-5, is DVKVTQSSRYLVKRTGEKVFLECVQDMDHENMFWYRQDPGLGLRLIYFSYDVKMKEKGDIPEGYSVSREKKERFSLILESASTNQTSMYLCASSFSNQPQHFGDGTRLSIL.

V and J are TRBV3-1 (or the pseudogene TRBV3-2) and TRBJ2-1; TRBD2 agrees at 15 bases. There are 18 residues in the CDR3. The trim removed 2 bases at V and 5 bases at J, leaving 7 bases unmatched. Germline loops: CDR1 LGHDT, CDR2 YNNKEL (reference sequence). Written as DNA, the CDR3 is TGTGCCAGCAGCCAAAACGGACTAGCGGGAGGGTATAACAATGAGCAGTTCTTC. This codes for CASSQNGLAGGYNNEQFF.

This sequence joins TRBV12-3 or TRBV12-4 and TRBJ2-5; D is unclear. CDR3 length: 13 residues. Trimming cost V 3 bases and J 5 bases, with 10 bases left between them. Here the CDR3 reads CASSLRRRETQYF. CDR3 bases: TGTGCCAGCAGTTTGCGGCGTAGGGAGACCCAGTACTTC.

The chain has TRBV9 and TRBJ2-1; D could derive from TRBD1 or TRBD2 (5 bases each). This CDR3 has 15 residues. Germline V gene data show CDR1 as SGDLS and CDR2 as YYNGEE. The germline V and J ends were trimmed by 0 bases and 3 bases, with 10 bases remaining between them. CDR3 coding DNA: TGTGCCAGCAGCGTAGAAAGGGACGTCTACAATGAGCAGTTCTTC. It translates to CASSVERDVYNEQFF.

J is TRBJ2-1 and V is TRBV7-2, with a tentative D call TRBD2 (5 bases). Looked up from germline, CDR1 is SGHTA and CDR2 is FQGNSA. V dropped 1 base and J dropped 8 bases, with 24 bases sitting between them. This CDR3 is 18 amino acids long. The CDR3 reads CASSLDGWRTASRDEQFF. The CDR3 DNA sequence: TGTGCCAGCAGCTTAGATGGGTGGAGGACTGCAAGTCGCGATGAGCAGTTCTTC.

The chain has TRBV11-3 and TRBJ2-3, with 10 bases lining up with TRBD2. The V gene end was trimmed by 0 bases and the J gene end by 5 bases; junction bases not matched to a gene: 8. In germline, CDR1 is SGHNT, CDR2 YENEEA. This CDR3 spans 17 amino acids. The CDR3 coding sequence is TGTGCCAGCAGCTTAGATCCCGTAGCGGGGGGCCAAGATACGCAGTATTTT. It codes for CASSLDPVAGGQDTQYF.

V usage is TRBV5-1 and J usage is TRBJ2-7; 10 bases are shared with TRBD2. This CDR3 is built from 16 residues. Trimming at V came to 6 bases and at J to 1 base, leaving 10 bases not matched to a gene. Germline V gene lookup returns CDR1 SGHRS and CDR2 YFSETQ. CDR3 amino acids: CASTSPASGGSYEQYF. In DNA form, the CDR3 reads TGCGCCAGCACCTCCCCGGCTAGCGGGGGTTCCTACGAGCAGTACTTC. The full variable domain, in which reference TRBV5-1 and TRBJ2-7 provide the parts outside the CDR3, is KAGVTQTPRYLIKTRGQQVTLSCSPISGHRSVSWYQQTPGQGLQFLFEYFSETQRNKGNFPGRFSGRQFSNSRSEMNVSTLELGDSALYLCASTSPASGGSYEQYFGPGTRLTVT.

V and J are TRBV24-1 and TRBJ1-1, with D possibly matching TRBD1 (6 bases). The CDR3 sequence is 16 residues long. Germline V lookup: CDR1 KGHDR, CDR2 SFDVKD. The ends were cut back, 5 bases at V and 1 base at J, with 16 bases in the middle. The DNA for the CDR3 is TGTGCCACCAGTGCAGGGGCAGCACCGGGGAACACTGAAGCTTTCTTT. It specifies CATSAGAAPGNTEAFF.

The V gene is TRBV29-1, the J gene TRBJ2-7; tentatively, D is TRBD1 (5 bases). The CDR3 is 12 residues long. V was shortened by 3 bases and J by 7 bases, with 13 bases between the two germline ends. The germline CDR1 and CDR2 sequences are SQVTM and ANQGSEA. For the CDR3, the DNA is TGCAGCGTTGATACCAGGGTGGGGGAGCAGTACTTC. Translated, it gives CSVDTRVGEQYF.

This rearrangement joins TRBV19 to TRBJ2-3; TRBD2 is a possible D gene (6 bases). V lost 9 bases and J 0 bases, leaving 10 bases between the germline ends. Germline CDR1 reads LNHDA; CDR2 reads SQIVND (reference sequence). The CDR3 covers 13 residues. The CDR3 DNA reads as TGTGCCAGCCGGGACTCTAGCACAGATACGCAGTATTTT. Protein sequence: CASRDSSTDTQYF. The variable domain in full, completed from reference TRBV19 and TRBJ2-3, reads DGGITQSPKYLFRKEGQNVTLSCEQNLNHDAMYWYRQDPGQGLRLIYYSQIVNDFQKGDIAEGYSVSREKKESFPLTVTSAQKNPTAFYLCASRDSSTDTQYFGPGTRLTVL.

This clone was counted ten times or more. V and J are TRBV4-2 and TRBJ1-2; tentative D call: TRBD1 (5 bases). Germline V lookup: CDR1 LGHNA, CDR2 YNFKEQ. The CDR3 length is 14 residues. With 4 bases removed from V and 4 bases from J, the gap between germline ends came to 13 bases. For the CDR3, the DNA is TGTGCCAGCAGCCTCCCCGGGGGGACCTATGGCTACACCTTC. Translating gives CASSLPGGTYGYTF.

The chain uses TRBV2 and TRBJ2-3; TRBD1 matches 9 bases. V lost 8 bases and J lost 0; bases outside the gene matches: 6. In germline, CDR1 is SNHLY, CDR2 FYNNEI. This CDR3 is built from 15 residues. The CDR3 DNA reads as TGTGCCAGCGGGACAGGGAGGGATAGCACAGATACGCAGTATTTT. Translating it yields CASGTGRDSTDTQYF.